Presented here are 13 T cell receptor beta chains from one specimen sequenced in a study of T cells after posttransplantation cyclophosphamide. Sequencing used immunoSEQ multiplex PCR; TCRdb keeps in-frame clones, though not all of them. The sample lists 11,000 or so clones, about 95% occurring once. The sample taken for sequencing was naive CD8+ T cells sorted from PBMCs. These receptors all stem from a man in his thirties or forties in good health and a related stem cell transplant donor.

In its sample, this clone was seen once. CDR3 DNA sequence: TGCGCCAGCAGCCAACAACTCTACAATGAGCAGTTCTTC. It codes for CASSQQLYNEQFF. The chain carries TRBV4-1 and TRBJ2-1; D unresolved. The CDR3 is 13 amino acids. Germline CDR1 MGHRA, CDR2 YSYEKL. V was shortened by 2 bases and J by 3 bases, with 5 bases between the two germline ends.

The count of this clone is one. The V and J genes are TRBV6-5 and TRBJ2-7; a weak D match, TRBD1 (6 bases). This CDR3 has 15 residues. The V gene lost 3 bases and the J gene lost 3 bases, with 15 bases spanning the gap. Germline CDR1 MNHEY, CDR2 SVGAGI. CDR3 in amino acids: CASSYSQGSGYEQYF. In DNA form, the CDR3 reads TGTGCCAGCAGTTATTCCCAGGGGTCCGGCTACGAGCAGTACTTC.

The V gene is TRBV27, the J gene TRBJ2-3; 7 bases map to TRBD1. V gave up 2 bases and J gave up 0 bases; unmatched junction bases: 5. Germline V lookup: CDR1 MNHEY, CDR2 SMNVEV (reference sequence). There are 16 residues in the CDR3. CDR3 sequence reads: CASSLNRGYSTDTQYF. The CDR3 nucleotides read TGTGCCAGCAGTTTAAACAGGGGTTATAGCACAGATACGCAGTATTTT.

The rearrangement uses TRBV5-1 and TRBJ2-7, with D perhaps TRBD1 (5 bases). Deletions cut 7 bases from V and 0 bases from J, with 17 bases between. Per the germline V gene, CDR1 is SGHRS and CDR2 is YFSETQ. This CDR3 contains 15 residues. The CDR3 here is CASSPVGQISYEQYF. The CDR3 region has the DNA TGCGCCAGCTCGCCGGTGGGGCAGATCTCCTACGAGCAGTACTTC.

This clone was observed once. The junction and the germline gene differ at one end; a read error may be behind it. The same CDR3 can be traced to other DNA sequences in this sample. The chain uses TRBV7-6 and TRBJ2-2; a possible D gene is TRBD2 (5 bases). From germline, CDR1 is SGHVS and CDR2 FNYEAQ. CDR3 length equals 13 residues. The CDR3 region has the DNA TGTGCCAGCAGCTTGGTTTCTACTGGGGAGCTGTTCTTT. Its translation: CASSLVSTGELFF.

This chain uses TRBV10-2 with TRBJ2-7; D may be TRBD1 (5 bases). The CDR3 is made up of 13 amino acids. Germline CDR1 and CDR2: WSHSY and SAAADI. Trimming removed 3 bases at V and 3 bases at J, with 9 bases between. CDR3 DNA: TGCGCCAGCAGTGACCTCGACAGCTACGAGCAGTACTTC. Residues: CASSDLDSYEQYF.

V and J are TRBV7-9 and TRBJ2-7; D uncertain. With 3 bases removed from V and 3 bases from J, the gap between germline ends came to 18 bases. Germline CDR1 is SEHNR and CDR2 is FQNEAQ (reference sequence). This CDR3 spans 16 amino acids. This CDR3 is CASSLTLSGSGYEQYF. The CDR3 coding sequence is TGTGCCAGCAGCTTGACCTTGAGTGGGTCAGGCTACGAGCAGTACTTC.

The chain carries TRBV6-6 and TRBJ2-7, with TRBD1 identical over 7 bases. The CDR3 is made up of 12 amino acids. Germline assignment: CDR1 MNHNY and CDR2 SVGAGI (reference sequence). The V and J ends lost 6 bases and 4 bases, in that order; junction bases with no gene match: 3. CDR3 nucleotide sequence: TGTGCCAGCAGCCCCAGGGGGTACGAGCAGTACTTC. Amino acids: CASSPRGYEQYF.

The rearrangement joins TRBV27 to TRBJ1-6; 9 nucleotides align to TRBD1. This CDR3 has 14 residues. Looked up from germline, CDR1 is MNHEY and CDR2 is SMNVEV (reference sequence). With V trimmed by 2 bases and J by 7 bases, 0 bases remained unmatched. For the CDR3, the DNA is TGTGCCAGCAGTTTAGGGACAGGGAATTCACCCCTCCACTTT. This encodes CASSLGTGNSPLHF.

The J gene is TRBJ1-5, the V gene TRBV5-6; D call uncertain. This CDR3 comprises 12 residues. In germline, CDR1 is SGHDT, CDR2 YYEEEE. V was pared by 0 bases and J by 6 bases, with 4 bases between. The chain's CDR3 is CASSLGLQPQHF. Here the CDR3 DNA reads TGTGCCAGCAGCTTGGGGCTTCAGCCCCAGCATTTT. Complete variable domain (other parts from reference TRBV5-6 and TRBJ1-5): DAGVTQSPTHLIKTRGQQVTLRCSPKSGHDTVSWYQQALGQGPQFIFQYYEEEERQRGNFPDRFSGHQFPNYSSELNVNALLLGDSALYLCASSLGLQPQHFGDGTRLSIL.

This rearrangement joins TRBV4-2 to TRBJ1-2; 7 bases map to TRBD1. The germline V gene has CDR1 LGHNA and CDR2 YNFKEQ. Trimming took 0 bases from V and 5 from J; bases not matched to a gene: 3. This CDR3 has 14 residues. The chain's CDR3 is CASSQDPRGYGYTF. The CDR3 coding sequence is TGTGCCAGCAGCCAAGATCCCAGGGGGTATGGCTACACCTTC.

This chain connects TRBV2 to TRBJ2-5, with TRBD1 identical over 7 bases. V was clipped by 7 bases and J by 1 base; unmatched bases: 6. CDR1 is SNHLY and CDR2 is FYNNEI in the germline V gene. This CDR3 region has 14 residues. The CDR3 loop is CASKTGQTQETQYF. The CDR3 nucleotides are TGTGCCAGCAAGACAGGGCAGACCCAAGAGACCCAGTACTTC.

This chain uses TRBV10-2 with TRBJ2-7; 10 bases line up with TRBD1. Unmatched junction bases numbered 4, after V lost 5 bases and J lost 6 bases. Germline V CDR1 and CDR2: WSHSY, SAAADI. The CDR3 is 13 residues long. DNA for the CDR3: TGCGCCAGCAGTTCCGGGACAGGGGTCGAGCAGTACTTC. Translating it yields CASSSGTGVEQYF.